The following is a TCR beta chain sequence with its context. Its target is unknown. CDR3 size: 17 residues. The V and J ends lost 3 bases and 2 bases, in that order; junction bases with no gene match: 12. From germline, CDR1 is MDHEN and CDR2 SYDVKM. This sample was taken from a study of cytomegalovirus exposure and HLA in healthy donors. Study-level results: An analysis done earlier found most TCR beta V segments productive about 90% or about 30% of the time. Later analysis suggested most CMV-associated TCR beta chains were HLA-restricted.

The PCR made use of 60 Vbeta and 13 Jbeta primers. Produced via immunoSEQ multiplex PCR; TCRdb's table is partial and in-frame only. The top ten hold about 1% of the sample, which has 100,000 to 150,000 clones, around 77% seen once. The TCR was taken from a woman aged 55 to 70 in good health and CMV-seronegative. The rearrangement links TRBV28 to TRBJ2-5, with 7 bases lining up with TRBD2. The sample taken for sequencing was PBMCs. The CDR3: CASSFPIAGVGQETQYF. DNA for the CDR3: TGTGCCAGCAGTTTCCCAATCGCGGGAGTTGGGCAAGAGACCCAGTACTTC.